These 15 T cell receptor beta chains share one sample of origin, sequenced in a study of blood T cell repertoires in COVID-19. Assay: immunoSEQ multiplex PCR; the TCRdb copy retains only in-frame clones and omits some. The sample records 350,000 or so clones, 88% being singletons. Sample: PBMCs or T cells enriched from blood (not recorded which). Receptors originate from a woman in her 30s who had been exposed to COVID-19.

The chain is built from TRBV5-4 and TRBJ1-5, with D tentatively TRBD1 (5 bases). Germline loops: CDR1 SGHNT, CDR2 YYREEE (reference sequence). Trimming took 9 bases from V and 0 from J, leaving 19 bases between them. This CDR3 has 16 residues. CDR3 nucleotide sequence: TGTGCCACCAAAGTCGGGGGGTCAGTTAGCAATCAGCCCCAGCATTTT. Translating it yields CATKVGGSVSNQPQHF.

The CDR3 here is CATGRDRGQETQYF. CDR3 coding DNA: TGTGCCACAGGCCGGGACAGGGGACAAGAGACCCAGTACTTC. The chain uses TRBV10-3 and TRBJ2-5; TRBD1 matches 10 bases. This CDR3 is 14 amino acids long. V trimming: 10 bases; J trimming: 2 bases; junction bases outside the gene matches: 7. Germline values: CDR1 ENHRY, CDR2 SYGVKD.

The CDR3 nucleotides are TGTGCCAGTAGTTTCCGGAGCTCGAACACCGGGGAGCTGTTTTTT. Protein product: CASSFRSSNTGELFF. V and J are TRBV19 and TRBJ2-2; D is uncertain. The germline gives CDR1 LNHDA, CDR2 SQIVND (reference sequence). Trimming took off 5 bases at V and 0 bases at J, with 10 bases between the two ends. The CDR3 extends over 15 amino acids.

The chain links TRBV28 to TRBJ1-3, with D possibly TRBD1 on 5 matching bases. Per the germline V gene, CDR1 is MDHEN and CDR2 is SYDVKM. CDR3 length equals 15 residues. V shed 3 bases and J shed 0 bases, with 9 bases lying between them. The CDR3: CASSLGLSSGNTIYF. CDR3 bases: TGTGCCAGCAGTTTGGGACTGTCCTCTGGAAACACCATATATTTT.

The J gene is TRBJ2-7, the V gene TRBV19; tentative D call: TRBD2 (6 bases). The CDR3 is 14 residues long. CDR1 LNHDA and CDR2 SQIVND come from the germline V gene (reference sequence). Between the trimmed V and J ends, which lost 1 base and 2 bases, there was a span of 9 bases. The CDR3 spells CASSIAAGPYEQYF. The DNA for the CDR3 is TGTGCCAGTAGTATAGCTGCGGGACCCTACGAGCAGTACTTC.

This clone has just a few counts. V gene TRBV2 combines with J gene TRBJ1-1; TRBD1 might be the D (6 bases). This CDR3 has 14 residues. The germline CDR1 and CDR2 sequences are SNHLY and FYNNEI. Trimming left V 7 bases short and J 6 bases short, with 18 bases between. The CDR3 nucleotides are TGTGCCAGCATCAGCGGGGGGGCCCGGGCTGAAGCTTTCTTT. Amino acid sequence: CASISGGARAEAFF.

The gene calls are TRBV19 and TRBJ2-4; a weak D match, TRBD2 (6 bases). CDR1 is LNHDA and CDR2 is SQIVND in the germline V gene (reference sequence). This CDR3 region has 15 residues. Trimming pared 9 bases from V and 4 bases from J, leaving 19 bases between. The CDR3 is CASNHLSEGKNIQYF. CDR3 DNA: TGTGCCAGCAACCATCTTTCGGAGGGGAAAAACATTCAGTACTTC. Filled out from reference TRBV19 and TRBJ2-4, the complete variable domain reads DGGITQSPKYLFRKEGQNVTLSCEQNLNHDAMYWYRQDPGQGLRLIYYSQIVNDFQKGDIAEGYSVSREKKESFPLTVTSAQKNPTAFYLCASNHLSEGKNIQYFGAGTRLSVL.

The chain joins TRBV19 to TRBJ2-5, with TRBD1 matching over 9 bases. Germline-derived CDR1 and CDR2 are LNHDA and SQIVND (reference sequence). The length of the CDR3 is 16 residues. V was pared by 5 bases and J by 4 bases, with 11 bases of the junction left unmatched. The CDR3 sequence: CASSPKKDRGRETQYF. CDR3 DNA: TGTGCCAGTAGTCCCAAAAAGGACAGGGGTCGAGAGACCCAGTACTTC.

This sequence joins TRBV5-1 and TRBJ1-6; 10 positions agree with TRBD1. J was trimmed by 11 bases and V by 5 bases; bases with no gene match: 10. Germline-derived CDR1 and CDR2 are SGHRS and YFSETQ. This CDR3 is built from 15 residues. CDR3: CASSRGQGFRAPLHF. CDR3 sequence (DNA): TGCGCCAGCAGTAGGGGACAGGGGTTTAGGGCACCCCTCCACTTT.

The chain has TRBV5-1 and TRBJ2-7; TRBD1 matches at 9 bases. CDR1 is SGHRS and CDR2 is YFSETQ in the germline V gene. The V segment lost 1 base and the J segment 4 bases; nucleotides outside the gene matches: 3. The CDR3 contains 14 residues. CDR3 loop: CASSLTGQGYEQYF. CDR3 sequence (DNA): TGCGCCAGCAGCTTGACGGGACAGGGTTACGAGCAGTACTTC.

This clone was counted a single time. This chain uses TRBV12-3 or TRBV12-4 with TRBJ2-5; 7 nucleotides agree with TRBD2. After removal of 6 bases from V and 5 bases from J, the junction contained 0 bases not matched to a gene. CDR3 length: 11 amino acids. The CDR3, as DNA: TGTGCCAGCAGGCGGGAGGAGACCCAGTACTTC. Its translation: CASRREETQYF.

This chain connects TRBV6-1 to TRBJ1-6; the match to TRBD1 covers 9 bases. The CDR3 spans 15 residues. The germline V gene has CDR1 MNHNS and CDR2 SASEGT. Germline trimming cut 2 bases from V and 9 bases from J; bases unmatched to any gene: 5. The DNA for the CDR3 is TGTGCCAGCAGTGAAACGGGACAGGGTACTTCACCCCTCCACTTT. It codes for CASSETGQGTSPLHF.

The chain recombines TRBV29-1 with TRBJ1-1, with D possibly TRBD1 on 6 matching bases. Trimming removed 8 bases at V and 1 base at J, with 11 bases between. This CDR3 comprises 12 residues. The germline CDR1 and CDR2 sequences are SQVTM and ANQGSEA. The CDR3 sequence: CSYRVTNTEAFF. The CDR3 DNA sequence: TGCAGCTACAGGGTTACGAACACTGAAGCTTTCTTT.

The chain couples TRBV7-2 to TRBJ2-3; tentative D call: TRBD2 (6 bases). Trimming pared 4 bases from V and 3 bases from J, leaving 14 bases between. The CDR3 has 15 amino acids. CDR1 and CDR2 (germline): SGHTA, FQGNSA. CDR3 DNA: TGTGCCAGCAGCTGGACGGGAGAGGGGACAGATACGCAGTATTTT. This encodes CASSWTGEGTDTQYF.

The chain combines TRBV5-4 with TRBJ2-1; weak D call: TRBD2 (5 bases). This CDR3 comprises 12 residues. The V end lost 4 bases, the J end lost 4 bases, and 6 bases lay between the germline ends. The germline V gene encodes CDR1 SGHNT and CDR2 YYREEE (reference sequence). Written as DNA, the CDR3 is TGTGCCAGCAGCCGGGGTTACAATGAGCAGTTCTTC. It is translated as CASSRGYNEQFF. The variable domain in full, completed from reference TRBV5-4 and TRBJ2-1, reads ETGVTQSPTHLIKTRGQQVTLRCSSQSGHNTVSWYQQALGQGPQFIFQYYREEENGRGNFPPRFSGLQFPNYSSELNVNALELDDSALYLCASSRGYNEQFFGPGTRLTVL.